Shown below are 30 T cell receptor beta chains from a single sample sequenced in a study of blood T cell repertoires in COVID-19. The method was immunoSEQ multiplex PCR; TCRdb's version includes in-frame clones alone and lacks a portion of them. The table lists tens of thousands of clones, around nine tenths of them singletons. The specimen was peripheral blood. Receptors originate from a man between 65 and 85 years old with acute or convalescent COVID-19.

V usage is TRBV7-9 and J usage is TRBJ2-3; 8 bases agree with TRBD1. CDR3 length: 14 residues. V shed 5 bases, J shed 4 bases, and the junction held 5 bases outside the gene matches. Germline V CDR1 and CDR2: SEHNR, FQNEAQ (reference sequence). The CDR3 spells CASSQTGGADTQYF. Here the CDR3 DNA reads TGTGCCAGCAGCCAAACAGGGGGTGCAGATACGCAGTATTTT. Complete variable domain (other parts from reference TRBV7-9 and TRBJ2-3): DTGVSQNPRHKITKRGQNVTFRCDPISEHNRLYWYRQTLGQGPEFLTYFQNEAQLEKSRLLSDRFSAERPKGSFSTLEIQRTEQGDSAMYLCASSQTGGADTQYFGPGTRLTVL.

In regard to this clone: Mismatch with germline at one junction end may stem from a read error. This rearrangement joins TRBV6-1 to TRBJ1-1; D gene unclear. The germline CDR1 and CDR2 sequences are MNHNS and SASEGT. The CDR3 covers 15 residues. CDR3 sequence: CASSEDLQQYKARTF. The DNA for the CDR3 is TGTGCCAGCAGTGAGGATCTACAACAGTACAAGGCGCGCACATTT.

This sequence joins TRBV9 and TRBJ1-2; no reliable D call. Deletions cut 0 bases from V and 0 bases from J, with 12 bases between. The CDR3 has 16 residues. Germline lookup yields CDR1 SGDLS and CDR2 YYNGEE. Written as DNA, the CDR3 is TGTGCCAGCAGCGTAGCTTCCCTAAACCCTAACTATGGCTACACCTTC. Translation: CASSVASLNPNYGYTF. Using reference TRBV9 and TRBJ1-2 for the parts outside the CDR3, the full variable domain is DSGVTQTPKHLITATGQRVTLRCSPRSGDLSVYWYQQSLDQGLQFLIQYYNGEERAKGNILERFSAQQFPDLHSELNLSSLELGDSALYFCASSVASLNPNYGYTFGSGTRLTVV.

The chain couples TRBV27 to TRBJ1-2; 9 nucleotides align to TRBD1. Per germline, CDR1 MNHEY and CDR2 SMNVEV (reference sequence). CDR3 length: 17 amino acids. V gave up 0 bases and J gave up 6 bases; unmatched junction bases: 11. The CDR3 coding sequence is TGTGCCAGCAGTTTATCGCCGGGACAGGGAGGCGGGGATGGCTACACCTTC. Translating gives CASSLSPGQGGGDGYTF.

This clone has ten or more counts. The chain combines TRBV4-1 with TRBJ2-7; 8 positions match TRBD1. The ends lost 0 bases at V and 6 bases at J; junction bases unmatched: 7. The CDR3 consists of 15 residues. Germline V gives CDR1 MGHRA, CDR2 YSYEKL. The CDR3 reads CASSQEETGVIEQYF. The CDR3 DNA reads TGCGCCAGCAGCCAAGAGGAGACAGGGGTAATCGAGCAGTACTTC.

The genes are TRBV6-5 and TRBJ1-1, with a possible D match to TRBD1 (6 bases). V lost 6 bases and J 1 base, leaving 15 bases between the germline ends. CDR3 length: 15 residues. Germline CDR1 is MNHEY and CDR2 is SVGAGI. In DNA, the CDR3 is TGTGCCAGCAGATTACAGGGTTTTCCGAACACTGAAGCTTTCTTT. The encoded protein is CASRLQGFPNTEAFF.

The genes are TRBV28 and TRBJ1-5; D is uncertain. The CDR3 runs to 12 residues. The ends were cut back, 3 bases at V and 4 bases at J, with 4 bases in the middle. Germline CDR1 MDHEN, CDR2 SYDVKM. The DNA of the CDR3 is TGTGCCAGCAGTTTCCTAAATCAGCCCCAGCATTTT. It yields the protein CASSFLNQPQHF.

The gene calls are TRBV6-5 and TRBJ1-1; a weak D match, TRBD1 (6 bases). The V gene's germline CDR1 is MNHEY and CDR2 SVGAGI. V gave up 4 bases and J gave up 1 base, with 16 bases separating them. The CDR3 length is 16 residues. CDR3 sequence reads: CASSSSTGHPNTEAFF. The CDR3 DNA reads TGTGCCAGCAGTTCCTCTACGGGACACCCGAACACTGAAGCTTTCTTT.

The chain combines TRBV19 with TRBJ2-3, with D possibly being TRBD2 (6 bases). CDR1 and CDR2 from the germline V gene are LNHDA and SQIVND (reference sequence). The CDR3 has 18 residues. Between the trimmed V and J ends, which lost 5 bases and 2 bases, there was a span of 23 bases. The CDR3 protein is CASSPITGLKLHTDTQYF. CDR3 DNA: TGTGCCAGTAGTCCTATCACGGGACTTAAACTCCACACAGATACGCAGTATTTT.

This sequence joins TRBV14 and TRBJ1-1; D ambiguous. The V end was cut by 8 bases, the J end by 5 bases, with 15 bases between. The CDR3 totals 13 residues. The germline gives CDR1 SGHDN, CDR2 FVKESK. CDR3 DNA sequence: TGTGCCAGCTCTAGGCTACGTTGGACTGAAGCTTTCTTT. Residues: CASSRLRWTEAFF.

This clone was seen once. The chain carries TRBV27 and TRBJ1-4; D is unclear. This CDR3 has 13 residues. Germline V gene lookup returns CDR1 MNHEY and CDR2 SMNVEV (reference sequence). Trimming stripped 3 bases from V and 7 bases from J, with 9 bases between. The CDR3 here is CASSFSGGEKLFF. The CDR3 DNA follows: TGTGCCAGCAGTTTTTCAGGAGGTGAAAAACTGTTTTTT.

The gene calls are TRBV12-3 or TRBV12-4 and TRBJ1-4; D is possibly TRBD1 (5 bases). The CDR3 runs 12 residues. Trimming removed 8 bases at V and 8 bases at J, with 12 bases between. The CDR3 bases are TGTGCCAGCGGGCAGGGAGGGGAAAAACTGTTTTTT. Its protein product is CASGQGGEKLFF.

The chain links TRBV7-2 to TRBJ2-1; 10 nucleotides line up with TRBD2. Germline V gene data show CDR1 as SGHTA and CDR2 as FQGNSA. The CDR3 contains 15 residues. The ends lost 1 base at V and 10 bases at J; junction bases unmatched: 7. The CDR3 loop reads CASSLDSGGPQEQFF. CDR3 sequence (DNA): TGTGCCAGCAGCTTAGATAGCGGGGGGCCGCAGGAGCAGTTCTTC.

V and J are TRBV30 and TRBJ2-3; D uncertain. The CDR3 covers 14 residues. V lost 1 base to trimming and J lost 2 bases, with 10 bases between them. The germline V gene has CDR1 GTSNPN and CDR2 SVGIG (reference sequence). The CDR3 bases are TGTGCCTGGAGTGAACCGGTCACCACAGATACGCAGTATTTT. Its protein product is CAWSEPVTTDTQYF.

This sequence joins TRBV19 and TRBJ1-3; 9 bases match TRBD1. Germline V gives CDR1 LNHDA, CDR2 SQIVND (reference sequence). This CDR3 has 16 amino acids. The ends lost 6 bases at V and 7 bases at J; junction bases unmatched: 13. CDR3 sequence reads: CASSKTRDRASNTIYF. The CDR3 DNA reads as TGTGCCAGTAGCAAGACTCGGGACAGGGCATCGAACACCATATATTTT.

The chain carries TRBV19 and TRBJ1-4; the match to TRBD1 covers 7 bases. The V and J ends lost 5 bases and 8 bases, in that order; junction bases with no gene match: 11. Germline V CDR1 and CDR2: LNHDA, SQIVND (reference sequence). The CDR3 loop spans 15 amino acids. The CDR3 coding sequence is TGTGCCAGTAGTGTACGGACAGGACACGAAGAAAAACTGTTTTTT. Protein product: CASSVRTGHEEKLFF.

J is TRBJ2-7 and V is TRBV28, with D possibly being TRBD1 (5 bases). This CDR3 contains 13 residues. Trimming removed 8 bases from V and 5 bases from J, with 16 bases in between. Germline V gene sequence: CDR1 MDHEN, CDR2 SYDVKM. The CDR3 nucleotides are TGTGCCAGCCGGTCCACAGGAGCCGACGAGCAGTACTTC. This translates into CASRSTGADEQYF. Drawing the rest from reference TRBV28 and TRBJ2-7, the complete variable domain is DVKVTQSSRYLVKRTGEKVFLECVQDMDHENMFWYRQDPGLGLRLIYFSYDVKMKEKGDIPEGYSVSREKKERFSLILESASTNQTSMYLCASRSTGADEQYFGPGTRLTVT.

With respect to this clone: The sample contains more than one DNA sequence encoding this CDR3. The genes are TRBV4-3 and TRBJ2-1; TRBD2 aligns across 13 bases. The CDR3 consists of 15 residues. V was clipped by 4 bases and J by 7 bases; unmatched bases: 4. Germline V lookup: CDR1 LGHNA, CDR2 YSLEER. CDR3 coding DNA: TGCGCCAGCAGCCTCGGACTAGCGGGAGCAAATGAGCAGTTCTTC. Translated, it gives CASSLGLAGANEQFF.

V is TRBV2 and J is TRBJ1-1; TRBD1 agrees at 8 bases. Per germline, CDR1 SNHLY and CDR2 FYNNEI. This CDR3 contains 14 residues. V trimming: 11 bases; J trimming: 0 bases; junction bases outside the gene matches: 8. The CDR3 DNA reads TGTGCCGGGGGGACAGGACTCATGAACACTGAAGCTTTCTTT. As protein: CAGGTGLMNTEAFF.

The rearrangement links TRBV28 to TRBJ1-1; TRBD1 is a possible D gene (6 bases). With 2 bases removed from V and 1 base from J, the gap between germline ends came to 8 bases. This CDR3 contains 14 residues. Germline V gives CDR1 MDHEN, CDR2 SYDVKM. CDR3 loop: CASSLDRRNTEAFF. The CDR3 DNA reads as TGTGCCAGCAGTTTAGACAGGAGGAACACTGAAGCTTTCTTT.

The chain carries TRBV4-2 and TRBJ2-3; a weak D match, TRBD1 (5 bases). Trimming removed 4 bases at V and 5 bases at J, with 16 bases between. Germline assignment: CDR1 LGHNA and CDR2 YNFKEQ. The CDR3 extends over 15 amino acids. In DNA form, the CDR3 reads TGTGCCAGCAGCCCCGAACCCCTTACAGGAGATACGCAGTATTTT. Translation gives CASSPEPLTGDTQYF.

The chain links TRBV27 to TRBJ2-1, with a weak D call TRBD2 (5 bases). V lost 1 base to trimming and J lost 4 bases, with 17 bases between them. The CDR3 loop spans 17 amino acids. The germline gives CDR1 MNHEY, CDR2 SMNVEV (reference sequence). In DNA, the CDR3 is TGTGCCAGCAGTTTATTTTATCGCGGACTGGAATACAATGAGCAGTTCTTC. Amino acids: CASSLFYRGLEYNEQFF.

This clone was counted once. V usage is TRBV9 and J usage is TRBJ2-2; maybe TRBD2 (6 bases). CDR1 is SGDLS, CDR2 YYNGEE, per germline. V lost 0 bases to trimming and J lost 4 bases, with 10 bases between them. The CDR3 is 15 residues long. CDR3 residues: CASSVVQGGTGELFF. CDR3 coding DNA: TGTGCCAGCAGCGTAGTGCAGGGAGGCACCGGGGAGCTGTTTTTT.

The V gene is TRBV27, the J gene TRBJ1-2; D perhaps matches TRBD1 (6 bases). The CDR3 has 13 amino acids. V was trimmed by 5 bases and J by 8 bases, leaving 15 bases between them. The germline V gene has CDR1 MNHEY and CDR2 SMNVEV (reference sequence). CDR3 nucleotide sequence: TGTGCCAGCAGTGAAACGACAGGTGGGGGCTACACCTTC. Translated, it gives CASSETTGGGYTF.

This clone was counted many times. This sequence joins TRBV3-1 (or the pseudogene TRBV3-2) and TRBJ1-1; maybe TRBD1 (5 bases). Trimming shortened V by 5 bases and J by 1 base, and 11 bases separated the two germline ends. From germline, CDR1 is LGHDT and CDR2 YNNKEL (reference sequence). This CDR3 has 14 residues. The CDR3 here is CASSAGLGNTEAFF. The CDR3 nucleotides are TGTGCCAGCAGCGCAGGGTTAGGGAACACTGAAGCTTTCTTT.

The rearrangement uses TRBV5-5 and TRBJ1-6, with 7 bases that match TRBD1. After removal of 5 bases from V and 7 bases from J, the junction contained 15 bases not matched to a gene. The CDR3 runs 17 residues. CDR1 is SGHKS, CDR2 YYEKEE, per germline (reference sequence). Here the CDR3 reads CASSLQFRGGQNSPLHF. The DNA of the CDR3 is TGTGCCAGCAGTCTCCAGTTTCGAGGGGGCCAAAATTCACCCCTCCACTTT.

This clone came up a few times. The chain carries TRBV30 and TRBJ1-6, with 7 bases identical to TRBD1. The CDR3 has 13 residues. From germline, CDR1 is GTSNPN and CDR2 SVGIG (reference sequence). J lost 6 bases, V lost 5 bases, and 4 bases had no gene match. The CDR3 here is CAWLGQPNSPLHF. CDR3 nucleotides: TGTGCCTGGCTGGGACAGCCTAATTCACCCCTCCACTTT.

The rearrangement uses TRBV6-6 and TRBJ2-2; D might be TRBD1 (6 bases). This CDR3 spans 16 amino acids. V lost 0 bases to trimming and J lost 1 base, with 9 bases between them. Germline CDR1 MNHNY, CDR2 SVGAGI (reference sequence). Here the CDR3 reads CASSYSTGKNTGELFF. The DNA for the CDR3 is TGTGCCAGCAGTTACTCCACAGGGAAGAACACCGGGGAGCTGTTTTTT.

The gene calls are TRBV30 and TRBJ2-3; TRBD2 matches at 8 bases. CDR1 is GTSNPN and CDR2 is SVGIG in the germline V gene (reference sequence). This CDR3 is 15 amino acids long. Germline trimming cut 5 bases from V and 4 bases from J; bases unmatched to any gene: 11. CDR3 sequence (DNA): TGTGCCTGGGGATGGCGACGGGGGGGACCAGATACGCAGTATTTT. Residues: CAWGWRRGGPDTQYF.

The V and J genes are TRBV5-1 and TRBJ2-1; 7 nucleotides agree with TRBD2. After removal of 2 bases from V and 7 bases from J, the junction contained 3 bases not matched to a gene. The CDR3 sequence is 13 residues long. The V gene's germline CDR1 is SGHRS and CDR2 YFSETQ. DNA for the CDR3: TGCGCCAGCAGCTTCGGCGGGAGTAATGAGCAGTTCTTC. Residues: CASSFGGSNEQFF.